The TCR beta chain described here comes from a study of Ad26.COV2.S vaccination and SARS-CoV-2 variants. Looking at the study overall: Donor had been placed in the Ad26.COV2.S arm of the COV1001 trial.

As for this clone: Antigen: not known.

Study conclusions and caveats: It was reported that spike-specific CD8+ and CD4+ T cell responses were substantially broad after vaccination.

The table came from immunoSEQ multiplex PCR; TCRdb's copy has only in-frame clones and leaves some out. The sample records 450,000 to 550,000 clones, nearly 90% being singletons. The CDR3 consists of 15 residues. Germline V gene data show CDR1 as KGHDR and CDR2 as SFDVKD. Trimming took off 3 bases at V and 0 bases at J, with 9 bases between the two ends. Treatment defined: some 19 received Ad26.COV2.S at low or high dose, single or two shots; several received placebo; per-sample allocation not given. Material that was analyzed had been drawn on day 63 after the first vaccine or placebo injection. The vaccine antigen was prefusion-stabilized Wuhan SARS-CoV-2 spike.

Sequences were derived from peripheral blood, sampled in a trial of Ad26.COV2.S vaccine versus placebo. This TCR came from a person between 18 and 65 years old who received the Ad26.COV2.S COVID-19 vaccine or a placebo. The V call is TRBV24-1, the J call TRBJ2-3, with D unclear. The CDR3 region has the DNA TGTGCCACCAGTGATCGTAAAACTAGCACAGATACGCAGTATTTT. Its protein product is CATSDRKTSTDTQYF.